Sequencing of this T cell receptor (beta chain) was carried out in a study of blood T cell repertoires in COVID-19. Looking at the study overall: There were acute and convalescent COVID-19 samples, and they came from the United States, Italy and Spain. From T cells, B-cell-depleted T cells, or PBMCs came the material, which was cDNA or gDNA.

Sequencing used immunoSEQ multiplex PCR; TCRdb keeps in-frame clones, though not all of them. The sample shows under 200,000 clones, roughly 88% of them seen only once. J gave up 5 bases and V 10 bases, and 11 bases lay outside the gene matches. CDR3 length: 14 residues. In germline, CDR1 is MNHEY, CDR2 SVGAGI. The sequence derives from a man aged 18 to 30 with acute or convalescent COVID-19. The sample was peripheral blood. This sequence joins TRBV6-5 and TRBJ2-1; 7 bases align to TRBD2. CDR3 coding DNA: TGTGCCACCTGTTACACTAGCGCCCACAATGAGCAGTTCTTC. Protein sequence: CATCYTSAHNEQFF.